This T cell receptor beta chain was captured by sequencing in a study of T cells in localized non-small cell lung cancer (TCRdb year 2020). As for the study more broadly: Comparing tumors with uninvolved tumor-adjacent lungs, the study looked at the T cell repertoires of approximately 240 patients with early-stage NSCLC. The mean age of the NSCLC patients was about 70 years, with about 130 men and around 100 women. All 240 or so NSCLC patients in the cohort were treatment-naive and had localized lung tumors that were resected.

Points the paper makes about the study in general: Because multi-region sequencing of the tumors was not done, intratumor heterogeneity could not be ruled out. The highest T cell clonality was observed in uninvolved tumor-adjacent lung, where clonality exceeded that of tumor, suggesting that antigenic responses were more focused in uninvolved tumor-adjacent lung. Of the top 100 tumor clones, a median of roughly 56 were detected in paired uninvolved adjacent lung; 28 were also among that lung's top 100. Longer overall survival was associated with higher T cell density in blood, whereas shorter survival was associated with higher clonality in adjacent lung. Because of the exploratory design, TCR variables were selected using unadjusted p-values without false-discovery rate correction.

At diagnosis, tumor, uninvolved tumor-adjacent lung and peripheral blood were collected and then preserved as a mix of FFPE and fresh-frozen material. Concerning this clone itself: Its antigen is still unknown. A read error may account for a junction end that differs from germline.

TCR beta CDR3 regions were sequenced from DNA using the immunoSEQ Assay. The original pipeline was this. To compute T cell density, TCR beta template counts were normalized to usable DNA, which was estimated by amplifying housekeeping genes. The preseqR package was used to estimate richness by extrapolating to 400,000 templates for PBMC samples and to 120,000 templates for tissue samples. Clonality was defined as one minus Pielou's evenness. Differential abundance testing on productive amino-acid clonotypes, with a minimum total count of 5 and an alpha of 0.1, was used to identify tissue-enriched TCRs. The Jaccard Index and the Morisita Overlap Index were used to measure how much the repertoires overlapped between compartments. GLIPH grouped TCR beta CDR3s together with public tetramer-defined viral CDR3s, and a viral motif had to include at least three viral sequences and show V-gene enrichment. TCRdb carries this immuneACCESS record with in-frame sequences only. Its versions omit some clonotypes, under half of them owing to an unresolved V gene in the studies checked, with the rest unexplained. The DNA was the basis for D and trimming; V, J and clone size are from that table. The sample has over a thousand clones on record, around 40% of them singletons. The ten most abundant clones make up 8% of the sample.

This clonotype was obtained from a male donor older than 55 with stage III lung adenocarcinoma. The material was lung tumor tissue, obtained before any cancer treatment.

The CDR3 reads as follows: CASSKLAGAYNEQFF. The DNA is as follows: TGTGCCAGCAGCAAGTTAGCGGGAGCCTACAATGAACAGTTCTTC. The chain links TRBV14 with TRBJ2-1; 9 nucleotides in the junction match TRBD2. From cysteine to phenylalanine, the CDR3 is 15 amino acids long. The only DNA kept is the CDR3, 45 bases in frame from the first base. CDR1 and CDR2 were assigned from the germline V gene as SGHDN and FVKESK.